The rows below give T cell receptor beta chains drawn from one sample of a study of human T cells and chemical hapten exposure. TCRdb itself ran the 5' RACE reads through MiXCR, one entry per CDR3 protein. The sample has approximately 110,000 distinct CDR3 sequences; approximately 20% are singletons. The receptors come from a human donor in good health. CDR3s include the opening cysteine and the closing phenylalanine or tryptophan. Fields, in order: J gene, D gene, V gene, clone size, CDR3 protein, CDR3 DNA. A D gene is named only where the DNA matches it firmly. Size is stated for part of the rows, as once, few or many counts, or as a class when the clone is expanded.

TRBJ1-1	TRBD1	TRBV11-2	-	CASSRSPYRGETKNTEAFF	TGTGCCAGCAGTCGGAGCCCCTACAGGGGGGAAACGAAAAACACTGAAGCTTTCTTT
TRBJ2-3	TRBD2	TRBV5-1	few	CASSFGRATTRTDTQYF	TGCGCCAGCAGCTTTGGGAGGGCAACCACACGCACAGATACGCAGTATTTT
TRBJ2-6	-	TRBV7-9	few	CAPSQGRAGANVLTF	TGTGCCCCTTCCCAGGGGAGGGCTGGGGCCAACGTCCTGACTTTC
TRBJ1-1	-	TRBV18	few	CASSPLTVPNTEAFF	TGTGCCAGCTCACCATTGACAGTACCGAACACTGAAGCTTTCTTT
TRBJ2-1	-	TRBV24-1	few	CATSETEYNEQFF	TGTGCCACCAGTGAAACAGAATACAATGAGCAGTTCTTC
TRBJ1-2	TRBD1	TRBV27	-	CASKPGQGPPGYGYTF	TGTGCCAGCAAGCCGGGACAGGGCCCCCCCGGCTATGGCTACACCTTC
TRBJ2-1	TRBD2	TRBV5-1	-	CASSAGLATFDEQFF	TGCGCCAGCAGCGCCGGACTAGCGACGTTCGATGAGCAGTTCTTC
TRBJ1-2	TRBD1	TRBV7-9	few	CASSQGQGGSYGYTF	TGTGCCAGCAGCCAAGGACAGGGCGGAAGCTATGGCTACACCTTC
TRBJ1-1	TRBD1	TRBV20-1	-	CSAFYRGDTEAFF	TGCAGTGCTTTCTACAGGGGCGACACTGAAGCTTTCTTT
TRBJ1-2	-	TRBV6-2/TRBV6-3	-	CASSYSVLNYGYTF	TGTGCCAGCAGTTACTCGGTCCTGAACTATGGCTACACCTTC
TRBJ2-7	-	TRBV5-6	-	CASSFSPTAPNSYEQYF	TGTGCCAGCAGCTTCTCCCCGACAGCACCTAACTCCTACGAGCAGTACTTC
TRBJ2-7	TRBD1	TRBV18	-	CASSPPKGQGNYEQYF	TGTGCCAGCTCACCACCCAAGGGACAGGGAAACTACGAGCAGTACTTC
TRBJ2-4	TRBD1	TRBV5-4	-	CASSAQTGALAKNIQYF	TGTGCCAGCAGCGCACAGACAGGGGCTCTAGCCAAAAACATTCAGTACTTC
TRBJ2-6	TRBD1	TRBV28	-	CASKRDRTTGANVLTF	TGTGCCAGCAAAAGGGACAGAACAACTGGGGCCAACGTCCTGACTTTC
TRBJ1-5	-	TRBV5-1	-	CASSLKQGLSDQPQHF	TGCGCCAGCAGCTTGAAGCAGGGGCTTAGTGATCAGCCCCAGCATTTT
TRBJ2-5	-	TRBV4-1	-	CASSQGTQETQYF	TGCGCCAGCAGCCAAGGGACCCAAGAGACCCAGTACTTC
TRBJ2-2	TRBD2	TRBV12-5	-	CASGLLAGGPRTGELFF	TGTGCTAGTGGATTACTAGCGGGAGGGCCGCGGACCGGGGAGCTGTTTTTT
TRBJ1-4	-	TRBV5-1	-	CASSPGQTDEKLFF	TGCGCCAGCAGCCCAGGACAGACGGATGAAAAACTGTTTTTT
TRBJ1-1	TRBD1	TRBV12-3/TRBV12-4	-	CASSLYLTGSTEASF	TGTGCCAGCAGTTTATACCTGACAGGGAGCACTGAAGCTTCCTTT
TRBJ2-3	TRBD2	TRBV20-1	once	CSARDRDQIAGEADTQYF	TGCAGTGCTAGAGACCGAGACCAGATAGCGGGAGAGGCAGATACGCAGTATTTT
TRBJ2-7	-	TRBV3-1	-	CASSLLVSGDEQYF	TGTGCCAGCAGCCTACTAGTTTCGGGGGACGAGCAGTACTTC
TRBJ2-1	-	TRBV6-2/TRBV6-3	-	CASSYGLYNEQFF	TGTGCCAGCAGTTACGGTCTATATAATGAGCAGTTCTTC
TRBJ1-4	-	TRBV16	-	CASSQFAGTNEKLFF	TGTGCCAGCAGCCAATTTGCCGGAACTAATGAAAAACTGTTTTTT
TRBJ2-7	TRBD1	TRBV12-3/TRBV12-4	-	CASSPQGVYEQYF	TGTGCCAGCAGTCCGCAGGGGGTATACGAGCAGTACTTC
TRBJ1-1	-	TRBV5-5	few	CASSGGTRTEAFF	TGTGCCAGCAGCGGGGGGACTAGGACTGAAGCTTTCTTT
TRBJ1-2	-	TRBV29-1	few	CSVVSSERGANYGYTF	TGCAGCGTTGTAAGTTCGGAAAGAGGAGCTAACTATGGCTACACCTTC
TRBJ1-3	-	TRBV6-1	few	CASSPKRAGTGNTIYF	TGTGCCAGCAGTCCGAAGAGGGCAGGGACTGGAAACACCATATATTTT
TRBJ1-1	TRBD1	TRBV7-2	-	CASSSTGGRGEAFF	TGTGCCAGCAGCTCGACAGGGGGACGTGGTGAAGCTTTCTTT
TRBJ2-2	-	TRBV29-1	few	CSGGPPGAGELFF	TGCAGCGGGGGGCCCCCCGGGGCCGGGGAGCTGTTTTTT
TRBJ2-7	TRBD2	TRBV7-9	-	CASSLTAIGGGHPTEQYF	TGTGCCAGCAGCTTAACGGCCATCGGGGGAGGGCATCCTACGGAGCAGTACTTC
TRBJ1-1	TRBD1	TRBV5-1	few	CASRATGANTEAFF	TGCGCCAGCAGGGCGACAGGGGCGAACACTGAAGCTTTCTTT
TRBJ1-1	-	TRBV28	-	CASSLPRQPSTEAFF	TGTGCCAGCAGTTTACCCAGACAGCCTAGCACTGAAGCTTTCTTT
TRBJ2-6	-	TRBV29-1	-	CSVSQGAGANVLTF	TGCAGCGTCTCACAGGGAGCTGGGGCCAACGTCCTGACTTTC
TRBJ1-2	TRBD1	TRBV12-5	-	CASGSATGQGSYGYTF	TGTGCTAGTGGTTCCGCTACCGGACAGGGGTCCTATGGCTACACCTTC
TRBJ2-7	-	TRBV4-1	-	CASTRFATGRYEQYF	TGCGCCAGCACCCGATTCGCCACAGGGCGTTACGAGCAGTACTTC
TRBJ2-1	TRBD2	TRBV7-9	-	CASSLGAAGLGDQFF	TGTGCCAGCAGCTTAGGGGCAGCGGGGCTGGGAGATCAGTTCTTC
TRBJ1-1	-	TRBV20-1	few	CSATYRMNTEAFF	TGCAGTGCTACCTATCGCATGAACACTGAAGCTTTCTTT
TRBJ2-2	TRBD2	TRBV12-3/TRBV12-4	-	CASSLGGGNTGELFF	TGTGCCAGCAGTTTAGGCGGGGGGAACACCGGGGAGCTGTTTTTT
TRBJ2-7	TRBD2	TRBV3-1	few	CASSHLRLAVPYEQYF	TGTGCCAGCAGCCATCTTAGACTAGCGGTTCCCTACGAGCAGTACTTC
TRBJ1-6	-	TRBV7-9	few	CASSSTGVGALHF	TGTGCCAGCAGCTCTACGGGGGTAGGGGCGCTCCACTTT
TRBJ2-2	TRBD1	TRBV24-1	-	CATSDPGQGAPGELFF	TGTGCCACCAGTGATCCCGGACAGGGGGCGCCCGGGGAGCTGTTTTTT
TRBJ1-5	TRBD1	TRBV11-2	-	CASSAGPGQGDSNQPQHF	TGTGCCAGCAGCGCTGGACCGGGACAGGGGGATAGCAATCAGCCCCAGCATTTT
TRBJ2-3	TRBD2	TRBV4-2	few	CASSQAGVSSTDTQYF	TGTGCCAGCAGCCAGGCGGGAGTGTCGTCCACAGATACGCAGTATTTT
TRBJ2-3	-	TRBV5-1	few	CASSPEVAGTDTQYF	TGCGCCAGCAGCCCTGAGGTGGCTGGCACAGATACGCAGTATTTT
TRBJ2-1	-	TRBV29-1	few	CSVSGTIYNEQFF	TGCAGCGTGTCCGGGACAATTTACAATGAGCAGTTCTTC
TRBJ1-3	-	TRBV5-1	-	CASSLVDSGNTIYF	TGCGCCAGCAGCTTGGTCGACTCTGGAAACACCATATATTTT
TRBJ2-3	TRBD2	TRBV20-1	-	CSARHSGSADTQYF	TGCAGTGCTCGTCATAGCGGGAGCGCGGATACGCAGTATTTT
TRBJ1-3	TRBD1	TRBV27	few	CASSRQGAQSGNTIYF	TGTGCCAGCAGCAGACAGGGGGCCCAATCTGGAAACACCATATATTTT
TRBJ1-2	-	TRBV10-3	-	CAIRTGYGYGYTF	TGTGCCATCAGGACAGGATACGGGTATGGCTACACCTTC
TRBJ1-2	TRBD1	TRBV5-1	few	CASSFRQGDYGYTF	TGCGCCAGCAGCTTCAGACAGGGCGACTATGGCTACACCTTC
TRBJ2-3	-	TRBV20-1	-	CSASAQGQGTDTQYF	TGCAGTGCTAGTGCTCAGGGACAAGGAACAGATACGCAGTATTTT
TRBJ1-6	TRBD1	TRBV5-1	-	CASSLAGTGRSPLHF	TGCGCCAGCAGTCTAGCCGGGACAGGACGTTCACCCCTCCACTTT
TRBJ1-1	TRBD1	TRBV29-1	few	CSPRTGPMNTEAFF	TGCAGCCCAAGGACAGGGCCCATGAACACTGAAGCTTTCTTT